These 17 T cell receptor beta chains originate from one sample sequenced in a study of spatial heterogeneity in lung cancer. Time point denoted: sample taken at primary tumor resection. Unsorted samples of tumor, nontumor lung or frozen PBMC had their whole RNA sequenced. Via MiXCR, TCRdb re-called the 5' RACE reads, giving one row per CDR3 protein. The sample lists 90,000 to 95,000 distinct CDR3 sequences; about an eighth were seen once. The sample consisted of PBMCs, taken at surgery. Source of these receptors: a male donor with early-stage non-small cell lung cancer.

This clonotype was detected only once. Here the CDR3 DNA reads TGCGCCAGCAGCCAAGACTTTGGAATCTCCTACGAGCAGTACTTC. This translates into CASSQDFGISYEQYF. The chain employs TRBV4-3 and TRBJ2-7; D not resolved. The CDR3 runs 15 residues. V lost 0 bases and J 0 bases, leaving 9 bases between the germline ends. Germline CDR1 and CDR2: LGHNA and YSLEER.

The chain employs TRBV4-3 and TRBJ2-1; D ambiguous. This CDR3 comprises 14 residues. CDR1 and CDR2 from the germline V gene are LGHNA and YSLEER. V dropped 1 base and J dropped 6 bases, with 10 bases sitting between them. CDR3 region: CASSQGPPLNEQFF. In DNA, the CDR3 is TGCGCCAGCAGCCAAGGACCTCCCCTCAATGAGCAGTTCTTC.

The chain recombines TRBV12-3 or TRBV12-4 with TRBJ1-5; D is uncertain. The V gene lost 6 bases and the J gene lost 3 bases, with 18 bases spanning the gap. The CDR3 extends over 16 amino acids. The CDR3 coding sequence is TGTGCCAGCAGCTTCGGAGCCGGAAAAAACAATCAGCCCCAGCATTTT. Its translation: CASSFGAGKNNQPQHF.

This chain joins TRBV19 and TRBJ2-5; weak D call: TRBD2 (5 bases). Trimming stripped 10 bases from V and 1 base from J, with 13 bases between. The CDR3 contains 13 residues. CDR1 and CDR2 from the germline V gene are LNHDA and SQIVND (reference sequence). The CDR3 protein is CATAGRPQETQYF. The CDR3 coding sequence is TGTGCCACCGCGGGCAGGCCCCAAGAGACCCAGTACTTC.

This rearrangement joins TRBV20-1 to TRBJ2-1, with 10 bases fitting TRBD2. With 2 bases clipped from V and 4 bases from J, the junction kept 5 bases outside the gene matches. Germline CDR1 is DFQATT and CDR2 is SNEGSKA (reference sequence). The CDR3 has 15 amino acids. This CDR3 is CSARYTSGVYNEQFF. The DNA for the CDR3 is TGCAGTGCTAGATATACTAGCGGGGTTTACAATGAGCAGTTCTTC.

This chain uses TRBV7-9 with TRBJ1-5; D remains ambiguous. The end of the DNA fits TRBJ2-3 better, so the J call may be wrong. This CDR3 spans 14 amino acids. CDR1 SEHNR and CDR2 FQNEAQ come from the germline V gene (reference sequence). The CDR3 loop reads CASSLMGSNQPQYF. CDR3 DNA sequence: TGTGCCAGCAGCTTGATGGGTAGCAATCAGCCCCAGTATTTT.

V gene TRBV3-1 combines with J gene TRBJ1-2; tentative D call: TRBD1 (6 bases). The germline CDR1 and CDR2 sequences are LGHDT and YNNKEL (reference sequence). V was pared by 3 bases and J by 5 bases, with 19 bases between. There are 16 residues in the CDR3. The CDR3 region has the DNA TGTGCCAGCAGCCAGGAAACTCTGCAGGGGAGGTATGGCTACACCTTC. Residues: CASSQETLQGRYGYTF.

This chain joins TRBV20-1 and TRBJ2-5; 8 bases match TRBD2. The germline V gene has CDR1 DFQATT and CDR2 SNEGSKA (reference sequence). J was trimmed by 4 bases and V by 0 bases; bases with no gene match: 7. The CDR3 totals 15 residues. CDR3 in DNA: TGCAGTGCTAGAGATCTTGAGCGGGAGATAGAGACCCAGTACTTC. Translating gives CSARDLEREIETQYF.

J is TRBJ1-1 and V is TRBV20-1; TRBD1 matches at 7 bases. The V and J ends lost 4 bases and 7 bases, in that order; junction bases with no gene match: 9. Germline V gene data show CDR1 as DFQATT and CDR2 as SNEGSKA (reference sequence). The CDR3 is made up of 13 amino acids. CDR3: CSANGRGVGEAFF. CDR3 nucleotides: TGCAGTGCTAACGGCAGGGGGGTTGGTGAAGCTTTCTTT.

A note on this clonotype: This may be a read error: a much more frequent sequence differs by one nucleotide. The CDR3 ends on some other residue instead of the conserved phenylalanine or tryptophan, so this is likely a read error. This rearrangement joins TRBV9 to TRBJ2-3; 8 positions agree with TRBD2. Germline CDR1 and CDR2: SGDLS and YYNGEE. The V segment lost 0 bases and the J segment 4 bases; nucleotides outside the gene matches: 7. The CDR3 is made up of 16 amino acids. The CDR3 DNA is TGTGCCAGCAGCGTAGACCCCGGGGGGGCCGCAGATACGCAGTATTCT. This gives the protein CASSVDPGGAADTQYS.

This clonotype was picked up a small number of times. J is TRBJ2-5 and V is TRBV5-1; D is possibly TRBD1 (6 bases). V lost 3 bases and J 2 bases, leaving 11 bases between the germline ends. Germline V gene lookup returns CDR1 SGHRS and CDR2 YFSETQ. The CDR3 runs 14 residues. The CDR3, as DNA: TGCGCCAGCAGCTCCGGGACAAGACAAGAGACCCAGTACTTC. Its translation is CASSSGTRQETQYF.

This clonotype was found a few times. An end of the junction differs from the germline gene, which may be a read error. The chain joins TRBV6-2 or TRBV6-3 to TRBJ2-5, with D perhaps matching TRBD2 (5 bases). The CDR3 runs to 13 residues. Germline V gene lookup returns CDR1 MNHEY and CDR2 SVGEGT. Here the CDR3 reads CASSKTNRRALLF. In nucleotides, the CDR3 is TGTGCCAGCAGTAAGACTAACCGGCGGGCTTTACTTTTC.

V usage is TRBV5-1 and J usage is TRBJ2-5; D is perhaps TRBD2 (6 bases). Between the trimmed V and J ends, which lost 5 bases and 2 bases, there was a span of 19 bases. Looked up from germline, CDR1 is SGHRS and CDR2 is YFSETQ. CDR3 length: 16 amino acids. CDR3 in amino acids: CASRENPGTLQETQYF. As DNA, the CDR3 is TGCGCCAGCAGAGAGAATCCCGGGACTTTACAAGAGACCCAGTACTTC.

The chain carries TRBV25-1 and TRBJ2-3; D is undetermined. Trimming removed 6 bases from V and 1 base from J, with 5 bases in between. Germline assignment: CDR1 MGHDK and CDR2 SYGVNS. The CDR3 contains 12 residues. CDR3 amino acids: CASRRGTDTQYF. The CDR3 DNA follows: TGTGCCAGCAGAAGGGGCACAGATACGCAGTATTTT.

V gene TRBV21-1 combines with J gene TRBJ2-3; the table's D call of TRBD2 was not tested on the DNA. TRBV21-1 is noted as a pseudogene. The CDR3 length is 17 residues. The CDR3, as DNA: TGTGCCAGCAGCAAGTTCTTAACTAGCGGGAGCACAGATACGCAGTATTTT. Its protein is CASSKFLTSGSTDTQYF.

A few counts support this clonotype. The chain is built from TRBV24-1 and TRBJ2-2, with D unresolved. V was trimmed by 9 bases and J by 6 bases, leaving 4 bases between them. Germline V gene data show CDR1 as KGHDR and CDR2 as SFDVKD. The CDR3 length is 10 residues. The CDR3 DNA reads TGTGCCACCCCGCCCGGGGAGCTGTTTTTT. It translates to CATPPGELFF.

This clonotype was seen many times. The chain joins TRBV6-4 to TRBJ1-5; D uncertain. The germline gives CDR1 MRHNA, CDR2 SNTAGT. The CDR3 runs 16 residues. The ends were cut back, 5 bases at V and 2 bases at J, with 16 bases in the middle. CDR3 in DNA: TGTGCCAGCAGTAACGTGGTACAGAAGGGCAATCAGCCCCAGCATTTT. Translation gives CASSNVVQKGNQPQHF.